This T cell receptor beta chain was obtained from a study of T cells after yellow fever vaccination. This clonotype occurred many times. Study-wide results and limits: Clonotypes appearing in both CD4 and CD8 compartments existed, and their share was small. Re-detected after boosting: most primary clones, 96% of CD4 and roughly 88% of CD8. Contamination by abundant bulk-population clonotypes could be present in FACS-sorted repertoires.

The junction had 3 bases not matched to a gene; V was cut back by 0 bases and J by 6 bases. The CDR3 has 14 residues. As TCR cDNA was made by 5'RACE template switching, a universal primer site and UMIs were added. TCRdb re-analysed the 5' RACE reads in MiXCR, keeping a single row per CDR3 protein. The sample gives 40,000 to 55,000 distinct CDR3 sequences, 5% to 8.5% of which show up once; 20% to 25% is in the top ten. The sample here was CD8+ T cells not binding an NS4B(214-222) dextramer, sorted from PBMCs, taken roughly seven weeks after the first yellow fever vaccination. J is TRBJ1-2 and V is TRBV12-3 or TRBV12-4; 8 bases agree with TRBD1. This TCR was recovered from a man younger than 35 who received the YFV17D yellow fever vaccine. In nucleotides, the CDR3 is TGTGCCAGCAGTTTAGCGGGGACAGGTGATGGCTACACCTTC. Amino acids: CASSLAGTGDGYTF.